These 23 T cell receptor beta chains were sequenced from one sample in a study of blood T cell repertoires in COVID-19. The data were produced by immunoSEQ multiplex PCR, yet TCRdb's version contains in-frame clones alone and is incomplete. The sample lists about 300,000 clones; about four fifths were seen once. What was sequenced was peripheral blood. The receptors here all came from a woman between 50 and 59 years old who had recovered from COVID-19.

The rearrangement uses TRBV11-2 and TRBJ1-5; 9 bases line up with TRBD1. V shed 3 bases and J 1 base; nucleotides not matched to a gene: 1. Germline V gene lookup returns CDR1 SGHAT and CDR2 FQNNGV. The CDR3 has 15 residues. As DNA, the CDR3 is TGTGCCAGCAGCTTGGACAGGGGAAGCAATCAGCCCCAGCATTTT. As protein: CASSLDRGSNQPQHF.

The rearrangement uses TRBV7-2 and TRBJ1-2; D ambiguous. V lost 6 bases, J lost 4 bases, and 12 bases lay in between. Germline lookup yields CDR1 SGHTA and CDR2 FQGNSA. CDR3 length: 13 residues. CDR3 nucleotides: TGTGCCAGCAGTCCTAGGACTGTCTATGGCTACACCTTC. This gives the protein CASSPRTVYGYTF.

The CDR3 spells CASTGTAQETQYF. CDR3 coding DNA: TGTGCCAGCACCGGGACAGCACAAGAGACCCAGTACTTC. The rearrangement joins TRBV2 to TRBJ2-5, with 7 bases matching TRBD1. V shed 7 bases, J shed 2 bases, and the junction held 4 bases outside the gene matches. The CDR3 spans 13 residues. CDR1 is SNHLY, CDR2 FYNNEI, per germline.

The J gene is TRBJ2-5, the V gene TRBV5-4; tentatively, D is TRBD2 (6 bases). This CDR3 spans 15 amino acids. Trimming stripped 4 bases from V and 1 base from J, with 14 bases between. Germline V gene lookup returns CDR1 SGHNT and CDR2 YYREEE (reference sequence). CDR3 residues: CASSKKVGGQETQYF. CDR3 bases: TGTGCCAGCAGCAAAAAGGTGGGGGGCCAAGAGACCCAGTACTTC.

This clone was counted a few times. The chain joins TRBV28 to TRBJ2-5; D is unclear. This CDR3 spans 13 amino acids. Germline V gene data show CDR1 as MDHEN and CDR2 as SYDVKM. V was shortened by 5 bases and J by 5 bases, with 12 bases between the two germline ends. The CDR3 bases are TGTGCCAGCAGTCCCCTCAGGCTGGAGACCCAGTACTTC. Protein product: CASSPLRLETQYF.

The chain carries TRBV6-2 or TRBV6-3 and TRBJ2-1; possible D gene TRBD1, 6 bases. Germline-derived CDR1 and CDR2 are MNHEY and SVGEGT. This CDR3 region has 15 residues. V was cut by 4 bases and J by 7 bases, with 17 bases left in between. CDR3 sequence: CASSFRRDNRNEQFF. The CDR3 DNA sequence: TGTGCCAGCAGTTTTCGTCGGGACAACCGAAATGAGCAGTTCTTC.

This chain uses TRBV28 with TRBJ2-3, with 12 bases matching TRBD2. This CDR3 has 16 amino acids. V gave up 6 bases and J gave up 5 bases; unmatched junction bases: 9. CDR1 is MDHEN, CDR2 SYDVKM, per germline. CDR3 protein: CASSTPSGGAQDTQYF. In nucleotides, the CDR3 is TGTGCCAGCAGCACACCTAGCGGGGGGGCCCAAGATACGCAGTATTTT.

The V call is TRBV28, the J call TRBJ1-4; 7 bases line up with TRBD1. Germline trimming cut 4 bases from V and 3 bases from J; bases unmatched to any gene: 5. Germline V gives CDR1 MDHEN, CDR2 SYDVKM. The CDR3 contains 15 residues. The CDR3, as DNA: TGTGCCAGCAGTTCAGCCGGGACAGCTAATGAAAAACTGTTTTTT. Translation gives CASSSAGTANEKLFF.

Turning to this clone: Other DNA sequences of this sample code for an identical CDR3. The J gene is TRBJ2-1, the V gene TRBV7-2; 8 bases map to TRBD2. CDR3 size: 15 residues. The J segment lost 2 bases and the V segment lost 3 bases, leaving 3 bases of the junction unmatched. Germline CDR1 is SGHTA and CDR2 is FQGNSA. CDR3 bases: TGTGCCAGCAGCTTCGGGGGGGGTGCCTACAATGAGCAGTTCTTC. This encodes CASSFGGGAYNEQFF. The entire variable domain, with the rest obtained from reference TRBV7-2 and TRBJ2-1, is as follows: GAGVSQSPSNKVTEKGKDVELRCDPISGHTALYWYRQSLGQGLEFLIYFQGNSAPDKSGLPSDRFSAERTGGSVSTLTIQRTQQEDSAVYLCASSFGGGAYNEQFFGPGTRLTVL.

The chain couples TRBV18 to TRBJ1-5; D call uncertain. This CDR3 is 12 amino acids long. V shed 0 bases and J shed 7 bases, with 4 bases lying between them. The germline V gene encodes CDR1 KGHSH and CDR2 LQKENI. This chain's CDR3 is CASSPPQQPQHF. In nucleotides, the CDR3 is TGTGCCAGCTCACCACCTCAACAGCCCCAGCATTTT.

The rearrangement joins TRBV2 to TRBJ2-1; TRBD1 aligns across 8 bases. The CDR3 sequence is 13 residues long. The V gene end was trimmed by 6 bases and the J gene end by 7 bases; junction bases not matched to a gene: 5. Per the germline V gene, CDR1 is SNHLY and CDR2 is FYNNEI. The CDR3 sequence is CASSGQGQNEQFF. The CDR3 DNA sequence: TGTGCCAGCAGCGGACAGGGTCAGAATGAGCAGTTCTTC.

The chain has TRBV19 and TRBJ2-4; D is perhaps TRBD1 (6 bases). Trimming removed 1 base from V and 6 bases from J, with 10 bases in between. Germline CDR1 and CDR2: LNHDA and SQIVND (reference sequence). The CDR3 extends over 14 amino acids. This CDR3 reads CASSIGPGVNIQYF. CDR3 DNA sequence: TGTGCCAGTAGTATAGGGCCAGGGGTAAACATTCAGTACTTC. The variable domain in full, completed from reference TRBV19 and TRBJ2-4, reads DGGITQSPKYLFRKEGQNVTLSCEQNLNHDAMYWYRQDPGQGLRLIYYSQIVNDFQKGDIAEGYSVSREKKESFPLTVTSAQKNPTAFYLCASSIGPGVNIQYFGAGTRLSVL.

The chain has TRBV24-1 and TRBJ1-2; TRBD1 is a possible D gene (5 bases). The CDR3 is 13 amino acids. V lost 3 bases, J lost 3 bases, and 7 bases lay in between. Germline CDR1 and CDR2: KGHDR and SFDVKD. CDR3 bases: TGTGCCACCAGTGATCAGGGTTACTATGGCTACACCTTC. Its protein is CATSDQGYYGYTF.

The CDR3 DNA sequence: TGTGCCAGCAGCTTAGGGTTCCCGGACAGCGCGAACACCGGGGAGCTGTTTTTT. As protein: CASSLGFPDSANTGELFF. This chain connects TRBV7-2 to TRBJ2-2; maybe TRBD1 (6 bases). V was clipped by 1 base and J by 0 bases, with 15 bases between them. The germline V gene encodes CDR1 SGHTA and CDR2 FQGNSA. This CDR3 has 18 amino acids.

Only one count was recorded for this clone. Here the CDR3 DNA reads TGTGCCAGCACGGGGGGTAGAGAAGCTTTCTTT. Its protein product is CASTGGREAFF. The chain joins TRBV6-5 to TRBJ1-1; tentative D call: TRBD1 (5 bases). Between the trimmed V and J ends, which lost 7 bases and 8 bases, there was a span of 11 bases. Germline V gives CDR1 MNHEY, CDR2 SVGAGI. The CDR3 loop spans 11 amino acids.

V and J are TRBV29-1 and TRBJ2-7; D gene unclear. Germline V CDR1 and CDR2: SQVTM, ANQGSEA. The CDR3 is 12 residues long. V shed 5 bases and J shed 5 bases, with 13 bases lying between them. The CDR3 DNA reads TGCAGCGTTCAGGCGACGATGGACGAGCAGTACTTC. Translated: CSVQATMDEQYF.

This clone was detected once. This chain uses TRBV7-9 with TRBJ2-7; possibly TRBD2 for D (6 bases). The CDR3 is 12 residues long. The V gene lost 0 bases and the J gene lost 9 bases, with 9 bases spanning the gap. CDR1 is SEHNR and CDR2 is FQNEAQ in the germline V gene (reference sequence). CDR3 DNA sequence: TGTGCCAGCAGCTTAGCGGGGCGGGGGCAGTACTTC. It codes for CASSLAGRGQYF.

J is TRBJ2-5 and V is TRBV5-1, with a weak D call TRBD1 (5 bases). The V end was cut by 0 bases, the J end by 4 bases, with 16 bases between. The CDR3 runs 16 residues. CDR1 and CDR2 (germline): SGHRS, YFSETQ. CDR3 sequence: CASSLAVSGQGETQYF. The CDR3 DNA sequence: TGCGCCAGCAGCTTGGCCGTATCTGGGCAGGGAGAGACCCAGTACTTC.

This clone was seen many times. The V call is TRBV27, the J call TRBJ2-2; the D gene is possibly TRBD1 (6 bases). The CDR3 extends over 16 amino acids. CDR1 is MNHEY, CDR2 SMNVEV, per germline (reference sequence). Trimming stripped 4 bases from V and 2 bases from J, with 14 bases between. The CDR3 sequence: CASSWSGTLNTGELFF. The CDR3, as DNA: TGTGCCAGCAGTTGGTCCGGGACACTCAACACCGGGGAGCTGTTTTTT.

The rearrangement links TRBV19 to TRBJ1-5; no clear D gene. V was trimmed by 1 base and J by 3 bases, leaving 7 bases between them. The CDR3 sequence is 14 residues long. Germline CDR1 and CDR2: LNHDA and SQIVND (reference sequence). CDR3 in amino acids: CASSIAGINQPQHF. CDR3 in DNA: TGTGCCAGTAGTATAGCGGGTATCAATCAGCCCCAGCATTTT. Combining the CDR3 with reference TRBV19 and TRBJ1-5 gives the whole variable domain DGGITQSPKYLFRKEGQNVTLSCEQNLNHDAMYWYRQDPGQGLRLIYYSQIVNDFQKGDIAEGYSVSREKKESFPLTVTSAQKNPTAFYLCASSIAGINQPQHFGDGTRLSIL.

This chain uses TRBV27 with TRBJ1-5, with D possibly being TRBD1 (5 bases). Trimming cost V 8 bases and J 6 bases, with 11 bases left between them. There are 12 residues in the CDR3. Looked up from germline, CDR1 is MNHEY and CDR2 is SMNVEV (reference sequence). The CDR3: CASSQGGQPQHF. The DNA for the CDR3 is TGTGCCAGCTCGCAGGGAGGTCAGCCCCAGCATTTT.

The rearrangement uses TRBV29-1 and TRBJ2-5, with D possibly TRBD2 on 5 matching bases. The CDR3 is 17 amino acids. The V gene's germline CDR1 is SQVTM and CDR2 ANQGSEA. Trimming took 3 bases from V and 5 from J, leaving 25 bases between them. The CDR3 reads CSVDGPKRTLHGETQYF. In DNA form, the CDR3 reads TGCAGCGTTGATGGACCCAAGAGGACTCTTCATGGGGAGACCCAGTACTTC.

The rearrangement joins TRBV6-6 to TRBJ1-6, with 9 bases aligning to TRBD1. The J segment lost 9 bases and the V segment lost 6 bases, leaving 9 bases of the junction unmatched. This CDR3 is 15 amino acids long. Germline V lookup: CDR1 MNHNY, CDR2 SVGAGI (reference sequence). The CDR3 sequence: CASSQTGQGTSPLHF. The CDR3 DNA follows: TGTGCCAGCAGCCAGACGGGACAGGGTACTTCACCCCTCCACTTT.